This T cell receptor beta chain was identified in a study of cytomegalovirus exposure and HLA in healthy donors. Study-level background: Of the donors genotyped, approximately 400 in all, 75% to 90% fell in the Caucasian-associated ancestry cluster.

General study points: Other equally common chains were less clonally expanded than HLA-associated TCR beta chains, a later analysis showed. The likely explanation for a cluster of highly shared sequence variants was sequencing artifact. Rarity characterized most TCR sequences, yet some public TCRs appeared in many donors.

Both 60 Vbeta primers and 13 Jbeta primers went into the PCR. Assay: immunoSEQ multiplex PCR; the TCRdb copy retains only in-frame clones and omits some. The sample shows 90,000 to 120,000 clones, around 72% of them seen only once. The sample holds one count of this clone. Its specificity is not known. The CDR3 spans 17 residues. CDR1 SGHTA and CDR2 FQGNSA come from the germline V gene. The V and J ends lost 1 base and 2 bases, in that order; junction bases with no gene match: 10. The sequenced sample consisted of PBMCs. The chain has TRBV7-2 and TRBJ2-7; 8 bases fit TRBD1. The sequence was obtained from a middle-aged woman in good health and CMV-seropositive. For the CDR3, the DNA is TGTGCCAGCAGCTTAGTTGGTGGAGGGACAGGACCCTACGAGCAGTACTTC. Its translation: CASSLVGGGTGPYEQYF.